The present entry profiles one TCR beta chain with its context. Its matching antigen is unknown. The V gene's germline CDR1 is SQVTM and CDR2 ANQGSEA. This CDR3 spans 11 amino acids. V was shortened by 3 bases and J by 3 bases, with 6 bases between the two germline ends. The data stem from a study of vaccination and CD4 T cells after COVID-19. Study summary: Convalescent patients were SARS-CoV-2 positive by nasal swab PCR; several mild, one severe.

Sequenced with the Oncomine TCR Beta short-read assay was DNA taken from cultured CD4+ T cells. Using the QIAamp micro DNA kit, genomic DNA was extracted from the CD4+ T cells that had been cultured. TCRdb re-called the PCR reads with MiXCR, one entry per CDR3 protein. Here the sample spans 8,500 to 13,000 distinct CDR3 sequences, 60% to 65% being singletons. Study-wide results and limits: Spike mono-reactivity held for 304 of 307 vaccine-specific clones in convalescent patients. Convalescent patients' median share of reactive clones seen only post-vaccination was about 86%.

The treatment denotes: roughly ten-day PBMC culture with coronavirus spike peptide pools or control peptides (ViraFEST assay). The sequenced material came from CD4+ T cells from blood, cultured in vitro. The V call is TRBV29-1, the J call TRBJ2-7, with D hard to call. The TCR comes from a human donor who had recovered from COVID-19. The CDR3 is CSVEMDYEQYF. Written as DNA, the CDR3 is TGCAGCGTTGAGATGGACTACGAGCAGTACTTC.